A selection of T cell receptor beta chains follows, all from one sample in a study of beta chain features in type 1 diabetes. Method: immunoSEQ multiplex PCR; TCRdb's copy keeps in-frame clones and lacks some. The profile shows about 240,000 clones, 11% to 15% of them singletons. Source material: naive CD4+ T cells from blood. The receptors were sampled from a man aged 25-45 years with type 1 diabetes. The CDR3 runs from the conserved cysteine through the conserved F or W. The order of the fields is J gene, clone size, D gene, V gene, CDR3 DNA, CDR3 protein. The D gene is left open where the match is weak. Clone size is not always given. Where it is, it says once, few, many or a class for expanded clones.

TRBJ2-4 | few | . | TRBV6-6 | TGTGCCAGCAGTCGCCGGGAACCGGATGACATTCAGTACTTC | CASSRREPDDIQYF
TRBJ1-1 | few | . | TRBV11-2 | TGTGCCAGCAGCTCGAACAGGGACGGGAACACTGAAGCTTTCTTT | CASSSNRDGNTEAFF
TRBJ1-6 | . | . | TRBV7-8 | TGTGCCAGCAGCCTAAAGAGGGGGTTAGATAATTCACCCCTCCACTTT | CASSLKRGLDNSPLHF
TRBJ1-1 | few | TRBD1 | TRBV10-3 | TGTGCCATCAGGACAGGGGACACTGAAGCTTTCTTT | CAIRTGDTEAFF
TRBJ2-3 | . | . | TRBV10-3 | TGTGCCATCAGTGAAGGTAGCGGCGTCACAGATACGCAGTATTTT | CAISEGSGVTDTQYF
TRBJ2-3 | . | TRBD2 | TRBV10-3 | TGTGCCATCAGCGGACTAGCGGGAGACACAGATACGCAGTATTTT | CAISGLAGDTDTQYF
TRBJ2-7 | . | TRBD1 | TRBV4-1 | TGCGCCAGCAGCCAAGATATTGCGGGACAGGGGTTCTACGAGCAGTACTTC | CASSQDIAGQGFYEQYF
TRBJ2-3 | . | . | TRBV18 | TGTGCCAGCTCACCGCAGGGGCTCGGAGATACGCAGTATTTT | CASSPQGLGDTQYF
TRBJ2-2 | few | TRBD2 | TRBV7-9 | TGTGCCACCCAGGGCGGGGGGGCCGACACCGGGGAGCTGTTTTTT | CATQGGGADTGELFF
TRBJ2-3 | few | TRBD1 | TRBV7-9 | TGTGCCAGCAGCCGGACAGGGGATAACACAGATACGCAGTATTTT | CASSRTGDNTDTQYF
TRBJ2-1 | . | TRBD2 | TRBV29-1 | TGCAGCGTGGCCCTAGCGGGGACTTACAATGAGCAGTTCTTC | CSVALAGTYNEQFF
TRBJ2-1 | few | TRBD2 | TRBV6-5 | TGTGCCAGCAGTTACACCCGACTAGCGGGAGGCAATGAGCAGTTCTTC | CASSYTRLAGGNEQFF